Listed below are T cell receptor beta chains from one sample, sequenced in a study of T cells in localized non-small cell lung cancer. The data were produced by immunoSEQ multiplex PCR, yet TCRdb's version contains in-frame clones alone and is incomplete. The table shows about 30,000 clones, with 70% to 90% occurring only once. Source: peripheral blood, taken before any cancer treatment. The source of these receptors is a woman aged 40-69 years with stage I lung adenocarcinoma. CDR3s include the opening cysteine and the closing phenylalanine or tryptophan. Fields, in order: clone size, J gene, D gene, V gene, CDR3 protein, CDR3 DNA. D genes are given only for firm matches. Expanded clones are given a class, and other clones once, few, many or no size at all.

>-|TRBJ1-5|-|TRBV11-2
CASSLGAPSPQHF
TGTGCCAGCAGCTTAGGGGCTCCCTCCCCCCAGCATTTT
>-|TRBJ2-3|TRBD1|TRBV7-7
CASSPGQGRGTDTQYF
TGTGCTAGCAGCCCCGGACAGGGGAGGGGCACAGATACGCAGTATTTT
>-|TRBJ2-7|TRBD2|TRBV7-9
CASSPPLGTSGFYEQYF
TGTGCCAGCAGCCCGCCCCTAGGGACTAGCGGATTCTACGAGCAGTACTTC
>-|TRBJ2-2|-|TRBV11-3
CASSFSRVTGELFF
TGTGCCAGCAGCTTTTCCAGGGTAACCGGGGAGCTGTTTTTT
>-|TRBJ2-5|-|TRBV30
CAWSVAAVETQYF
TGTGCCTGGAGTGTAGCTGCCGTAGAGACCCAGTACTTC
>-|TRBJ2-5|-|TRBV7-8
CASSRPLGTQYF
TGTGCCAGCAGCCGACCCCTGGGGACCCAGTACTTC
>-|TRBJ2-2|-|TRBV11-2
CASSPFAGAGATGELFF
TGTGCCAGCAGCCCCTTCGCTGGTGCGGGGGCCACCGGGGAGCTGTTTTTT
>-|TRBJ1-5|-|TRBV7-6
CASSLGTANSNQPQHF
TGTGCCAGCAGCCTAGGGACCGCGAATAGCAATCAGCCCCAGCATTTT
>-|TRBJ1-1|-|TRBV11-2
CASSPRDTEAFF
TGTGCCAGCAGCCCCAGGGACACTGAAGCTTTCTTT
>-|TRBJ2-2|-|TRBV6-6
CASSYSNTGELFF
TGTGCCAGCAGTTACTCGAACACCGGGGAGCTGTTTTTT
>few|TRBJ1-1|-|TRBV15
CATAGIRGSHLEAFF
TGTGCCACCGCAGGGATTCGAGGATCGCACCTTGAAGCTTTCTTT
>-|TRBJ2-7|-|TRBV14
CASSQWGSSYEQYF
TGTGCCAGCAGCCAATGGGGGAGCTCCTACGAGCAGTACTTC
>-|TRBJ2-1|-|TRBV27
CASSFTGEDEQFF
TGTGCCAGCAGTTTTACAGGGGAGGATGAGCAGTTCTTC
>-|TRBJ2-7|-|TRBV5-4
CASSRGLGVGYEQYF
TGTGCCAGCAGCCGGGGCTTAGGGGTAGGATACGAGCAGTACTTC
>once|TRBJ2-7|-|TRBV19
CASSIDRAPYEQYF
TGTGCCAGTAGTATTGACAGAGCCCCCTACGAGCAGTACTTC
>-|TRBJ2-2|-|TRBV27
CASSDGGVGELFF
TGTGCCAGCAGTGACGGGGGAGTCGGGGAGCTGTTTTTT
>-|TRBJ2-5|TRBD2|TRBV27
CASSWGLAATPTRETQYF
TGTGCCAGCAGCTGGGGACTAGCGGCCACCCCCACCAGGGAGACCCAGTACTTC
>-|TRBJ2-7|TRBD2|TRBV27
CASSVSGGPHEQYF
TGTGCCAGCAGCGTTAGCGGGGGGCCCCACGAGCAGTACTTC
>-|TRBJ2-1|-|TRBV28
CASSFSGLYNEQFF
TGTGCCAGCAGTTTTTCCGGACTATACAATGAGCAGTTCTTC
>-|TRBJ2-7|TRBD1|TRBV15
CATSRDPGGENEQYF
TGTGCCACCAGCAGAGATCCAGGGGGCGAAAACGAGCAGTACTTC
>-|TRBJ2-2|TRBD1|TRBV28
CASTSQGAWNTGELFF
TGTGCCAGCACCTCACAGGGGGCATGGAACACCGGGGAGCTGTTTTTT
>few|TRBJ2-7|-|TRBV6-1
CASSEDIWRGRPGF
TGTGCCAGCAGTGAAGATATTTGGCGTGGCAGGCCAGGATTC
>-|TRBJ2-6|-|TRBV2
CASSDRVNSGANVLTF
TGTGCCAGCAGTGACAGGGTCAACTCTGGGGCCAACGTCCTGACTTTC
>-|TRBJ1-1|-|TRBV5-1
CASNGGTEAFF
TGCGCCAGCAACGGGGGCACTGAAGCTTTCTTT
>-|TRBJ2-2|-|TRBV18
CASSPRARNTGELFF
TGTGCCAGCTCACCACGAGCTAGGAACACCGGGGAGCTGTTTTTT
>-|TRBJ1-1|-|TRBV19
CASSATGSTEAFF
TGTGCCAGTAGTGCCACAGGGAGCACTGAAGCTTTCTTT
>-|TRBJ2-1|-|TRBV2
CASSVSVYNEQFF
TGTGCCAGCAGTGTGTCAGTCTACAATGAGCAGTTCTTC
>-|TRBJ2-1|-|TRBV2
CASKDRIYNEQFF
TGTGCCAGCAAGGACCGAATCTATAATGAGCAGTTCTTC
>-|TRBJ2-3|-|TRBV7-9
CASSAESTDTQYF
TGTGCCAGCAGCGCCGAGAGTACAGATACGCAGTATTTT
>once|TRBJ1-1|-|TRBV4-1
CASSQETRVGGTEAFF
TGCGCCAGCAGCCAAGAGACCCGAGTCGGGGGTACTGAAGCTTTCTTT
>-|TRBJ1-2|-|TRBV7-2
CASTGWGLYGYTF
TGTGCCAGCACCGGGTGGGGGCTCTATGGCTACACCTTC
>-|TRBJ1-5|-|TRBV9
CASSVGGGNQPQHF
TGTGCCAGCAGCGTAGGAGGGGGGAATCAGCCCCAGCATTTT
>-|TRBJ2-1|TRBD2|TRBV7-9
CASSFGLAGNEQFF
TGTGCCAGCAGCTTCGGGCTAGCGGGGAATGAGCAGTTCTTC
>-|TRBJ2-3|TRBD1|TRBV23-1
CASSQVGGQAVDRDTQYF
TGCGCCAGCAGTCAAGTGGGGGGACAGGCGGTCGACAGAGATACGCAGTATTTT
>-|TRBJ2-7|-|TRBV7-8
CASSREGGWAYEQYF
TGTGCCAGCAGCCGGGAAGGGGGTTGGGCCTACGAGCAGTACTTC
>-|TRBJ2-5|-|TRBV13
CASSPSFSVETQYF
TGTGCCAGCAGCCCCAGTTTTTCTGTAGAGACCCAGTACTTC
>-|TRBJ1-3|-|TRBV7-2
CASSSGGGNTIYF
TGTGCCAGCAGCTCCGGGGGGGGAAACACCATATATTTT
>few|TRBJ2-5|-|TRBV7-8
CASSLLTGQYQETQYF
TGTGCCAGCAGCTTATTGACAGGCCAGTACCAAGAGACCCAGTACTTC
>-|TRBJ1-6|-|TRBV7-6
CASSLSVGEGNSPLHF
TGTGCCAGCAGCTTATCAGTGGGGGAAGGTAATTCACCCCTCCACTTT
>-|TRBJ2-7|-|TRBV5-1
CASSPGLVLSDEQYF
TGCGCCAGCAGCCCCGGCTTAGTTCTATCAGACGAGCAGTACTTC
>-|TRBJ2-7|-|TRBV6-5
CASSPRERGAYEQYF
TGTGCCAGCAGTCCAAGGGAAAGGGGAGCGTACGAGCAGTACTTC
>-|TRBJ2-1|-|TRBV9
CASSARTPGTSSSYNEQFF
TGTGCCAGCAGCGCCAGGACCCCAGGGACCTCGAGCTCCTACAATGAGCAGTTCTTC
>-|TRBJ1-5|-|TRBV11-2
CASSWTENQPQHF
TGTGCCAGCAGCTGGACGGAAAATCAGCCCCAGCATTTT
>-|TRBJ2-2|-|TRBV2
CASRDHIKELFF
TGTGCCAGCAGGGACCACATAAAGGAGCTGTTTTTT
>-|TRBJ2-2|-|TRBV21-1
CASIKEGLASGRAAGELFF
TGTGCCAGCATCAAAGAGGGGTTGGCTAGCGGGAGGGCCGCCGGGGAGCTGTTTTTT
>-|TRBJ2-2|TRBD1|TRBV7-6
CASSLRGTANTGELFF
TGTGCCAGCAGCTTAAGAGGGACAGCGAACACCGGGGAGCTGTTTTTT